One and the same sample provided the 12 T cell receptor beta chains below, sequenced in a study of early T cells in non-severe SARS-CoV-2 infection. MiXCR, run by TCRdb on the 5' RACE reads, gives a single entry per CDR3 protein. This repertoire shows tens of thousands of distinct CDR3 sequences, around 4.6% found once; its top ten account for 4.5% to 5.5%. The sequenced sample was whole blood. The source of these receptors is an adult who was a healthcare worker with PCR-confirmed SARS-CoV-2 infection or an uninfected control (not recorded which).

This clonotype was seen many times. This sequence joins TRBV13 and TRBJ1-2; D possibly corresponds to TRBD1 (6 bases). Germline CDR1 and CDR2: PRHDT and FYEKMQ (reference sequence). This CDR3 contains 15 residues. V dropped 4 bases and J dropped 2 bases, with 14 bases sitting between them. The CDR3 spells CASSSNRAVNYGYTF. In DNA form, the CDR3 reads TGTGCCAGCAGCTCGAACAGGGCTGTAAACTATGGCTACACCTTC.

Only a few counts were recorded for this clonotype. The rearrangement links TRBV29-1 to TRBJ2-2; D gene ambiguous. This CDR3 comprises 14 residues. The germline V and J ends were trimmed by 7 bases and 1 base, with 13 bases remaining between them. The V gene's germline CDR1 is SQVTM and CDR2 ANQGSEA. Written as DNA, the CDR3 is TGCAGCGGGCGGAAGGAAAAGAACACCGGGGAGCTGTTTTTT. Its translation is CSGRKEKNTGELFF.

The J gene is TRBJ2-2, the V gene TRBV5-4, with unresolved D. The CDR3 is made up of 13 amino acids. V lost 3 bases to trimming and J lost 4 bases, with 7 bases between them. Germline V CDR1 and CDR2: SGHNT, YYREEE (reference sequence). The CDR3 sequence: CASSSFITGELFF. In DNA form, the CDR3 reads TGTGCCAGCAGCTCATTTATCACCGGGGAGCTGTTTTTT.

Ten or more counts support this clonotype. V is TRBV12-5 and J is TRBJ2-3, with TRBD2 matching over 9 bases. V dropped 1 base and J dropped 6; count of bases not matched to a gene: 5. This CDR3 has 15 residues. In germline, CDR1 is LGHNT, CDR2 FRNRAP. The DNA for the CDR3 is TGTGCTAGTGGTTTGGCTGGCGCGGGGGGGGATACGCAGTATTTT. It encodes CASGLAGAGGDTQYF.

This clonotype was counted ten times or more. V gene TRBV7-2 combines with J gene TRBJ2-4; D unresolved. Trimming took 8 bases from V and 0 from J, leaving 11 bases between them. The CDR3 has 14 amino acids. Germline V gene data show CDR1 as SGHTA and CDR2 as FQGNSA. CDR3 nucleotides: TGTGCCAGCGGCAGCCTTATAGCCAAAAACATTCAGTACTTC. Amino acid sequence: CASGSLIAKNIQYF. The whole variable domain, filled in from reference TRBV7-2 and TRBJ2-4, reads GAGVSQSPSNKVTEKGKDVELRCDPISGHTALYWYRQSLGQGLEFLIYFQGNSAPDKSGLPSDRFSAERTGGSVSTLTIQRTQQEDSAVYLCASGSLIAKNIQYFGAGTRLSVL.

This clonotype was seen a few times. CDR3 in amino acids: CASSYGLAGRSTDTQYF. Written as DNA, the CDR3 is TGTGCCAGCAGTTACGGACTAGCGGGCAGGAGCACAGATACGCAGTATTTT. The chain uses TRBV6-6 and TRBJ2-3; TRBD2 aligns across 11 bases. The CDR3 length is 17 residues. V shed 2 bases and J 0 bases; nucleotides not matched to a gene: 4. Germline CDR1 is MNHNY and CDR2 is SVGAGI (reference sequence).

The chain employs TRBV6-6 and TRBJ1-3; D is perhaps TRBD1 (5 bases). With 6 bases removed from V and 0 bases from J, the gap between germline ends came to 15 bases. The CDR3 is made up of 16 amino acids. Germline values: CDR1 MNHNY, CDR2 SVGAGI (reference sequence). CDR3 residues: CASSREWGISGNTIYF. The CDR3 coding sequence is TGTGCCAGCAGCCGTGAGTGGGGGATCTCTGGAAACACCATATATTTT.

A few counts support this clonotype. J is TRBJ1-6 and V is TRBV4-1; maybe TRBD1 (6 bases). Germline assignment: CDR1 MGHRA and CDR2 YSYEKL. The V gene lost 6 bases and the J gene lost 10 bases, with 16 bases spanning the gap. CDR3 length: 14 residues. CDR3 in amino acids: CASRNRAQGSPLHF. The CDR3 region has the DNA TGCGCCAGCAGAAACAGGGCGCAGGGATCACCCCTCCACTTT.

The rearrangement uses TRBV20-1 and TRBJ1-2; D uncertain. Germline CDR1 DFQATT, CDR2 SNEGSKA (reference sequence). CDR3 length: 14 amino acids. Trimming left V 0 bases short and J 4 bases short, with 12 bases between. In DNA, the CDR3 is TGCAGTGCTAGAGATGTATCCAGAGTCTATGGCTACACCTTC. This encodes CSARDVSRVYGYTF.

This clonotype was seen at least ten times. This chain links TRBV10-3 with TRBJ2-3; weak D call: TRBD2 (5 bases). The V end was cut by 3 bases, the J end by 2 bases, with 12 bases between. Germline-derived CDR1 and CDR2 are ENHRY and SYGVKD. The CDR3 sequence is 15 residues long. CDR3 DNA sequence: TGTGCCATCAGTGACCCCGGGAAACCCACAGATACGCAGTATTTT. Protein product: CAISDPGKPTDTQYF.

This clonotype was counted between two and nine times. The chain joins TRBV13 to TRBJ2-7, with 10 bases identical to TRBD2. The junction had 6 bases not matched to a gene; V was cut back by 2 bases and J by 5 bases. The CDR3 extends over 15 amino acids. Germline V gene sequence: CDR1 PRHDT, CDR2 FYEKMQ (reference sequence). In DNA form, the CDR3 reads TGTGCCAGCAGCTTACGGCTAGCGGGGGAAGACGAGCAGTACTTC. Translated, it gives CASSLRLAGEDEQYF. The full variable domain, rest sourced from reference TRBV13 and TRBJ2-7, is AAGVIQSPRHLIKEKRETATLKCYPIPRHDTVYWYQQGPGQDPQFLISFYEKMQSDKGSIPDRFSAQQFSDYHSELNMSSLELGDSALYFCASSLRLAGEDEQYFGPGTRLTVT.

This clonotype occurred many times. The rearrangement joins TRBV5-6 to TRBJ2-4, with D perhaps assigned TRBD1 or TRBD2 (5 bases each). The CDR3 is made up of 15 amino acids. From germline, CDR1 is SGHDT and CDR2 YYEEEE. Trimming took 3 bases from V and 9 from J, leaving 19 bases between them. The CDR3 spells CASSSLGPPEGIQYF. In DNA, the CDR3 is TGTGCCAGCAGCTCGTTGGGACCTCCCGAAGGCATTCAGTACTTC. Variable domain in full (rest from reference TRBV5-6 and TRBJ2-4): DAGVTQSPTHLIKTRGQQVTLRCSPKSGHDTVSWYQQALGQGPQFIFQYYEEEERQRGNFPDRFSGHQFPNYSSELNVNALLLGDSALYLCASSSLGPPEGIQYFGAGTRLSVL.